This entry features one TCR beta chain sequence. There are many counts of this clonotype. Its cognate antigen has yet to be identified. No base qualities exist here, and no much larger clone lies one base off it. Amplification of TCR beta CDR3 regions was carried out from RNA transcripts. For the first round of RT-PCR on the TCR CDR3, the HTBI primer set was used together with the Qiagen OneStep RT-PCR kit. A second multiplex PCR round built the libraries, followed by size selection and purification. Sequencing of the libraries was done on an Illumina HiSeq2000 using paired-end 100 bp reads. From the authors' description of their analysis: SOAPnuke was used to process the raw data, with reads discarded if the reads contained adapters or uncalled bases, had a mean Phred below 15, or lacked an exact constant-primer or identifier match. High-quality paired reads were merged using COPE v1.2.5, and each unique nucleotide sequence was defined as a clonotype. MiTCR v1.1 was used to align the clonotypes against IMGT TRBV, TRBD and TRBJ reference segments. The analysis was restricted to V-J combinations with a frequency above 0.0001, which together covered approximately 99% of the repertoires. The TCS score was defined as F50 (clonal expansion) divided by E x V (chaos), with BLOSUM62-based TCRdist calculated between CDR3 peptides within each V-J. Welch's t-statistics and random forest reduced some 510 V-J features to 13, which were used in a naive Bayes classifier (R e1071). TCRdb itself trimmed the public reads at Q25 with fastp, ran MiXCR and retained productive beta chains. Rows are combined by CDR3 protein, so each entry shows the most common genes and DNA. These V and J calls rely on TCRdb rather than the paper's analysis. The sample table lists some 350,000 distinct CDR3 sequences, nearly 15% of them with a count of one. Roughly a fifth of the sample is held by the ten biggest clonotypes.

This sample stems from a study of T cells in Graves' hyperthyroidism and ophthalmopathy (dated by TCRdb to about 2019). In terms of the full investigation: Peripheral blood was sampled at the time of initial diagnosis, prior to any treatment. TCR V-J signatures able to tell the groups apart were searched for in a discovery cohort of approximately 95 patients, of whom over 40 had Graves' ophthalmopathy and about 55 had stable Graves' hyperthyroidism. Prospective prediction of ophthalmopathy was tested in an independent validation cohort of some 20 hyperthyroidism patients and 17 patients who later progressed to ophthalmopathy. The 100 discovery patients were randomly divided into training and test sets at a 7:3 ratio. Thyroid tissue and blood T-cell repertoires from about six Graves' hyperthyroidism patients were also compared in the study. Following sampling, methimazole starting at 30 mg daily was given to hyperthyroidism patients, and high-dose intravenous methylprednisolone was given to ophthalmopathy patients. TCR Vbeta CDR3 sequencing of 120 to 150 peripheral blood samples (43 ophthalmopathy, about 80 hyperthyroidism and 17 progressor patients) is reported in the paper. General conclusions and limits of the study: Most expanded thyroid clonotypes (frequency above 0.001) were also detected in blood, suggesting blood repertoires may reflect thyroid immune responses. No statistical method was used to set the sample size in advance, and investigators knew the group allocation. Ophthalmopathy was separated from stable hyperthyroidism by a 13 V-J signature model, with over 85% sensitivity and about 81% specificity obtained in cross-validation and 80%/75% obtained in testing. In validation, progression to ophthalmopathy was predicted by the model with nearly 71% sensitivity and approximately 78% specificity, a median of 6.5 months before onset.

Ophthalmopathy patients had moderately to severely active disease, with a Clinical Activity Score of 3 or more, a NOSPECS grade of 4 or more, and a disease duration of less than 3 months. Exclusion was applied to patients with uncontrolled infections, other autoimmune diseases, pregnancy or lactation. Diagnoses relied on clinical symptoms, serum thyroxine and TRAb, thyroid ultrasound and orbital computed tomography. PBMCs were separated from approximately 10 ml of fresh peripheral blood using Ficoll-Paque density gradient centrifugation. Total RNA was extracted with Trizol reagent, and quality was checked on an Agilent 2100 Bioanalyzer. Including cysteine and phenylalanine, the CDR3 has 18 amino acids. Of all the DNA, just the CDR3 is kept, 54 bases in frame from base 1. From V the trimming removes 5 bases and from J it removes 0 bases, while the gene matches leave 8 bases of the junction unaccounted for.

This sequence originates from a woman aged 55-75 years with Graves' ophthalmopathy. This chain joins TRBV12-3 or TRBV12-4 to TRBJ2-2; TRBD2 lines up with 11 middle nucleotides. The sequenced sample consisted of blood. The sequenced DNA: TGTGCCAGCAGTCCCCGGGGGACTAGCGGTTCGAACACCGGGGAGCTGTTTTTT. It codes for CASSPRGTSGSNTGELFF.